The rows below give T cell receptor beta chains drawn from one sample of a study of CD8 T cells in cerebrospinal fluid in Alzheimer's disease. TCRdb reanalyzed the 10x single-cell sequencing reads and collapses them to one entry per CDR3 protein, without DNA. In all, the sample yields 1,300 to 1,500 distinct CDR3 sequences. Sequencing was carried out using cerebrospinal fluid. The receptors come from a human donor with Alzheimer's disease. Both conserved end residues are part of each CDR3. Clone size is shown for a subset of rows, as once, few, many or a class of expanded clone.

V: TRBV10-3; J: TRBJ2-1; size: NA; CDR3: CAISTDGGTDSDEQFF
V: TRBV2; J: TRBJ1-1; size: NA; CDR3: CASSEGGYGNTEAFF
V: TRBV3-1; J: TRBJ2-2; size: NA; CDR3: CASSHGGLSGELFF
V: TRBV27; J: TRBJ1-3; size: medium-sized; CDR3: CASSFDTGNTIYF
V: TRBV6-5; J: TRBJ2-2; size: medium-sized; CDR3: CASSYSGTVTGELFF
V: TRBV9; J: TRBJ2-1; size: medium-sized; CDR3: CASSVGNSYNEQFF
V: TRBV2; J: TRBJ2-3; size: NA; CDR3: CASRKRDSTDTQYF
V: TRBV27; J: TRBJ2-5; size: medium-sized; CDR3: CASSGPARGTQYF
V: TRBV13; J: TRBJ1-1; size: medium-sized; CDR3: CASSNLQGMNTEAFF
V: TRBV30; J: TRBJ2-5; size: medium-sized; CDR3: CAWSLGHEETQYF
V: TRBV28; J: TRBJ2-3; size: NA; CDR3: CASSLWDRPRVEDTQYF
V: TRBV7-9; J: TRBJ1-5; size: medium-sized; CDR3: CASSLVAGNQPQHF
V: TRBV6-2/TRBV6-3; J: TRBJ1-1; size: large; CDR3: CASSYSTGGWNTEAFF
V: TRBV10-3; J: TRBJ1-2; size: medium-sized; CDR3: CAISETSRILYGYTF
V: TRBV6-4; J: TRBJ2-3; size: medium-sized; CDR3: CASSVGDTQYF
V: TRBV7-9; J: TRBJ2-1; size: large; CDR3: CASSLDVAEQFF
V: TRBV5-1; J: TRBJ2-1; size: large; CDR3: CASSLGGNEQFF
V: TRBV28; J: TRBJ1-5; size: large; CDR3: CASSLYKQPQHF
V: TRBV4-1; J: TRBJ1-5; size: large; CDR3: CASSLTTGGNQPQHF
V: TRBV5-1; J: TRBJ2-7; size: large; CDR3: CASRGTSSYEQYF
V: TRBV6-1; J: TRBJ1-5; size: medium-sized; CDR3: CASKRTGASNQPQHF
V: TRBV20-1; J: TRBJ2-5; size: medium-sized; CDR3: CSAIMKPGQGETQYF
V: TRBV20-1; J: TRBJ2-7; size: medium-sized; CDR3: CSARPGLAGEQYF
V: TRBV20-1; J: TRBJ2-7; size: medium-sized; CDR3: CSALSGTLYEKQYF
V: TRBV5-6; J: TRBJ1-5; size: medium-sized; CDR3: CASSLEGRAYQPQHF
V: TRBV6-1; J: TRBJ1-1; size: medium-sized; CDR3: CASTLYGGDTEAFF
V: TRBV12-5; J: TRBJ1-2; size: medium-sized; CDR3: CASGPTPGNGGYTF
V: TRBV6-6; J: TRBJ1-5; size: large; CDR3: CASSYPGQGAGQPQHF
V: TRBV23-1; J: TRBJ2-7; size: NA; CDR3: CASSPPGTAYEQYF
V: TRBV7-9; J: TRBJ2-3; size: large; CDR3: CASSPGTGGPDTQYF
V: TRBV7-3; J: TRBJ1-1; size: large; CDR3: CASSSSSANTEAFF
V: TRBV30; J: TRBJ1-2; size: NA; CDR3: CAWSVVWTRDLNYGYTF
V: TRBV12-3/TRBV12-4; J: TRBJ1-2; size: medium-sized; CDR3: CASSAANYGYTF